The 7 T cell receptor beta chains presented below share a single source sample, sequenced in a study of T cells in Graves' hyperthyroidism and ophthalmopathy. Researchers amplified the TCR beta CDR3 regions from RNA transcripts. Primed by the HTBI set, a first-round RT-PCR was run on the TCR CDR3. TCRdb reprocessed the multiplex PCR reads via MiXCR and lists one record per CDR3 protein. The data contain some 500,000 distinct CDR3 sequences, around 15% of them singletons. Sequencing input: blood. These receptors all stem from a woman aged 18-30 years with Graves' hyperthyroidism.

This clonotype was seen repeatedly, ten times or more. V is TRBV15 and J is TRBJ2-3; TRBD2 matches 9 bases. Trimming removed 1 base from V and 2 bases from J; junction bases left unmatched: 10. The CDR3 loop spans 18 amino acids. Germline V gene lookup returns CDR1 LNHNV and CDR2 YYDKDF (reference sequence). The DNA for the CDR3 is TGTGCCACCAGCAGAGTTAGCGGGAGCCCAACCCTCACAGATACGCAGTATTTT. It yields the protein CATSRVSGSPTLTDTQYF.

This clonotype was counted ten times or more. The V and J genes are TRBV12-3 or TRBV12-4 and TRBJ2-3, with D possibly being TRBD2 (5 bases). The CDR3 spans 15 residues. Trimming cost V 3 bases and J 2 bases, with 12 bases left between them. CDR3 nucleotide sequence: TGTGCCAGCAGTTTTCGGGGTCCAGACACAGATACGCAGTATTTT. Translating it yields CASSFRGPDTDTQYF.

A few counts support this clonotype. The genes are TRBV13 and TRBJ2-1, with 9 positions matching TRBD2. The CDR3 contains 15 residues. Germline-derived CDR1 and CDR2 are PRHDT and FYEKMQ (reference sequence). V shed 0 bases and J 10 bases; nucleotides not matched to a gene: 7. CDR3 sequence: CASSLGVAGAGEQFF. The CDR3 bases are TGTGCCAGCAGCTTAGGCGTAGCGGGAGCTGGGGAGCAGTTCTTC.

This clonotype was observed many times. The chain links TRBV3-1 to TRBJ2-5; D is ambiguous. The CDR3 totals 12 residues. With 0 bases removed from V and 5 bases from J, the gap between germline ends came to 4 bases. Looked up from germline, CDR1 is LGHDT and CDR2 is YNNKEL (reference sequence). The CDR3 region is CASSQESETQYF. The CDR3 nucleotides are TGTGCCAGCAGCCAAGAAAGCGAGACCCAGTACTTC.

This chain connects TRBV10-1 to TRBJ2-7; 10 nucleotides match TRBD1. Germline V lookup: CDR1 WNHNN, CDR2 SYGVQD (reference sequence). J gave up 4 bases and V 4 bases, and 1 base lay outside the gene matches. The CDR3 has 13 residues. The CDR3 DNA is TGCGCCAGCAGTGGGGGACAGGGGTACGAGCAGTACTTC. It translates to CASSGGQGYEQYF.

The chain links TRBV7-9 to TRBJ1-2, with unresolved D. Germline loops: CDR1 SEHNR, CDR2 FQNEAQ (reference sequence). V was cut by 2 bases and J by 14 bases, with 9 bases left in between. This CDR3 contains 10 residues. The CDR3 region has the DNA TGTGCCAGCAGCTTAATCGGTACTACCTTC. Translated, it gives CASSLIGTTF.

A few counts support this clonotype. J is TRBJ1-4 and V is TRBV7-9; D remains ambiguous. Between the trimmed V and J ends, which lost 1 base and 0 bases, there was a span of 6 bases. The CDR3 is 15 residues long. From germline, CDR1 is SEHNR and CDR2 FQNEAQ (reference sequence). CDR3 nucleotides: TGTGCCAGCAGCTTAGTTCCCTCAACTAATGAAAAACTGTTTTTT. Its translation: CASSLVPSTNEKLFF.